This T cell receptor (beta chain) was obtained from a study (dated by TCRdb to the early 2020s). CDR1 and CDR2 are drawn from the germline V gene (reference sequence): MNHNY, SVGAGI. V was cut back by 5 bases and J by 2 bases, leaving a gap of 12 bases between them. From the cysteine through the phenylalanine, the CDR3 covers 14 amino acids. Only the CDR3 portion is preserved as DNA: 42 bases, with reading frame beginning at the first base. For TCR beta sequencing, genomic DNA was taken from unsorted PBMCs, and those PBMCs had been isolated from peripheral blood. About this clone: Its antigen is currently not known. Per-nucleotide qualities are absent, and no much larger clonotype sits a single base away. The same CDR3 is also encoded by other DNA sequences in this sample.

Broader findings and caveats from the paper: Further investigation, including longitudinal sampling and assessment of a control group, is stated by the authors to be required.

Survey-level sequencing on the immunoSEQ platform was used to profile TCR beta chain repertoires. From the authors' description of their analysis: Repertoire diversity was quantified as the inverse Simpson index, and CDR3 amino acid length spectratypes and V-J pairing frequencies were compared. To annotate clonotypes specific to SARS-CoV-2, CMV, influenza A and EBV, TCR beta CDR3 sequences were compared against VDJdb. Imported from immuneACCESS, the table was reduced by TCRdb to in-frame sequences with V and J called. These copies leave out some clones; in studies compared against another copy, an unresolved V gene accounts for under half, and the cause of the remainder is not known. For V, J and clone size, that table is used; D and trimming come from the DNA. In this sample the table shows approximately 70,000 clones, roughly 95% of which occur a single time. The top ten clonotypes cover 3.5% to 5.5% of the sample.

The sequenced material came from PBMCs. The TCR originated in a man aged 40-49 years with rheumatoid arthritis. The chain employs TRBV6-6 and TRBJ1-2; no confident D gene assignment can be made. The nucleotide sequence is TGTGCCAGCAGTCTCCGTGGGGAGAACTATGGCTACACCTTC. It codes for CASSLRGENYGYTF.